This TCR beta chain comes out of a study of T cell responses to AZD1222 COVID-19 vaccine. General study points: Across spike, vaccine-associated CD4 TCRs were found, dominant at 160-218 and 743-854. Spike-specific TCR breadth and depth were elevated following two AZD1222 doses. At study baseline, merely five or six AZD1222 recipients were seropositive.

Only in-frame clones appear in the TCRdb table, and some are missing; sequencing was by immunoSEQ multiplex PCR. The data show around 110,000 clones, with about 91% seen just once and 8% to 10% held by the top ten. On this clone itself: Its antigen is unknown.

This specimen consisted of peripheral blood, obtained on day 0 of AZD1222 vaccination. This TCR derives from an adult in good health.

CDR3 protein: CASSPLPGTGYLGQFF. In DNA, the CDR3 is TGTGCCAGCTCACCTCTACCCGGGACAGGGTACTTAGGGCAGTTCTTC. This chain uses TRBV18 with TRBJ2-1; 9 nucleotides match TRBD1. CDR1 KGHSH and CDR2 LQKENI come from the germline V gene. V lost 3 bases and J lost 12; bases outside the gene matches: 15. This CDR3 contains 16 residues.